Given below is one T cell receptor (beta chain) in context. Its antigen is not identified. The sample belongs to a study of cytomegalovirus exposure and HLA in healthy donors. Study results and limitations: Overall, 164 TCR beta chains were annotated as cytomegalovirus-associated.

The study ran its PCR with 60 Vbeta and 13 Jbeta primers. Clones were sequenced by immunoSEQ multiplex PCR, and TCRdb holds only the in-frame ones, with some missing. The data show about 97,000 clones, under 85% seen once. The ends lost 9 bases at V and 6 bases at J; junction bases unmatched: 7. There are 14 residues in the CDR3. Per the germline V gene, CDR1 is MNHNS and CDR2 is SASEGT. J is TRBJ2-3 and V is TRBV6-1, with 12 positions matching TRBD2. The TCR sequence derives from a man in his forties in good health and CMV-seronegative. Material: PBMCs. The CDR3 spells CASSSGGVGDTQYF. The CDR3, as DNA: TGTGCCAGTTCTAGCGGGGGGGTGGGGGATACGCAGTATTTT.